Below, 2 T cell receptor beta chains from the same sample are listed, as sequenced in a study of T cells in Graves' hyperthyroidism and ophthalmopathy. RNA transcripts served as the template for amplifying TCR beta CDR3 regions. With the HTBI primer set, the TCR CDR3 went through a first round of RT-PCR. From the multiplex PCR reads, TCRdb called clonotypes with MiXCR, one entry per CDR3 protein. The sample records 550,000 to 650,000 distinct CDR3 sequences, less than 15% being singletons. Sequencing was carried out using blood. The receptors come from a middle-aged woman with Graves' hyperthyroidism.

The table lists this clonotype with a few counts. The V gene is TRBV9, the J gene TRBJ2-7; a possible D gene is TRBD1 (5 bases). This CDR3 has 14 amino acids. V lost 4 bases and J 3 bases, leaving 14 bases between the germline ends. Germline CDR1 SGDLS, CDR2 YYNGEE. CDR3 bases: TGTGCCAGCAGCCCTCAGGGAAATTACTACGAGCAGTACTTC. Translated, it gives CASSPQGNYYEQYF.

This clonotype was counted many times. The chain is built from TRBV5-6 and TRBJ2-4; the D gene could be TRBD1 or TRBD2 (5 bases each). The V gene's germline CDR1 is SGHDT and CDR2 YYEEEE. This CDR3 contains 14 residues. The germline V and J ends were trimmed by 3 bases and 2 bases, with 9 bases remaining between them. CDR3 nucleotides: TGTGCCAGCAGCTGGGGGTTTACCAAAAACATTCAGTACTTC. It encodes CASSWGFTKNIQYF.